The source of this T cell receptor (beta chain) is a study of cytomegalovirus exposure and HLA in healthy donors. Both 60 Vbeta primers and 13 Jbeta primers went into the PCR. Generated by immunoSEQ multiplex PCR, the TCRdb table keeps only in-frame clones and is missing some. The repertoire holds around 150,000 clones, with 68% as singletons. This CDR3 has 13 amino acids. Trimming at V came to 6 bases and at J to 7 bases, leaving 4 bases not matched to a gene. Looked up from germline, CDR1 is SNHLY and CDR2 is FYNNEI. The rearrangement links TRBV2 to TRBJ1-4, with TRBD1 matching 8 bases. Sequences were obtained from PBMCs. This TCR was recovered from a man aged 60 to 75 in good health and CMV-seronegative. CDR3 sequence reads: CASRDRVGEKLFF. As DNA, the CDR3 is TGTGCCAGCAGGGACAGGGTCGGTGAAAAACTGTTTTTT.